This T cell receptor beta chain came from a study of blood T cell repertoires in COVID-19. Whole-study context: COVID-19 samples collected from the United States, Italy and Spain covered acute and convalescent phases. In each case, the material was cDNA or gDNA derived from T cells, B-cell-depleted T cells, or PBMCs.

From germline, CDR1 is MNHNS and CDR2 SASEGT. The germline V and J ends were trimmed by 1 base and 4 bases, with 10 bases remaining between them. This CDR3 has 14 residues. Clones were sequenced by immunoSEQ multiplex PCR, and TCRdb holds only the in-frame ones, with some missing. The data contain approximately 110,000 clones, less than 85% of them singletons. Sequencing input: peripheral blood. This chain joins TRBV6-1 and TRBJ1-2; perhaps TRBD1 as D (6 bases). This sequence originates from a woman aged 55 to 70 with acute or convalescent COVID-19. The CDR3 DNA follows: TGTGCCAGCAGTGAAGTAGGGGGAGCCTATGGCTACACCTTC. This gives the protein CASSEVGGAYGYTF.